A selection of T cell receptor beta chains follows, all from one sample in a study of CD8+ T cells in alopecia areata. Profiling relied on immunoSEQ multiplex PCR, and the TCRdb table lists in-frame clones only, not all of them. This table has roughly 100,000 clones, approximately 60% appearing once. This specimen consisted of CD8+ T cells sorted from blood, obtained at week 4, from a patient treated with tofacitinib. Receptor source: a human donor with alopecia areata. Both conserved end residues are part of each CDR3. A D gene is named only where the DNA matches it firmly. Clone size is not always given. Where it is, it says once, few, many or a class for expanded clones.

abundance | j_gene | v_gene | d_gene | CDR3aa | CDR3nt
- | TRBJ1-4 | TRBV6-5 | - | CASSLSAATNEKLFF | TGTGCCAGCAGTTTATCCGCCGCAACTAATGAAAAACTGTTTTTT
- | TRBJ1-5 | TRBV18 | - | CASSPSPGVRIQPQHF | TGTGCCAGCTCACCATCACCTGGGGTGAGGATTCAGCCCCAGCATTTT
- | TRBJ2-1 | TRBV4-1 | TRBD2 | CASSHGTSWDEQFF | TGCGCCAGCAGCCACGGGACTAGCTGGGATGAGCAGTTCTTC
- | TRBJ2-7 | TRBV6-5 | - | CASSYSGQGYEQYF | TGTGCCAGCAGTTACTCGGGGCAGGGCTACGAGCAGTACTTC
few | TRBJ1-4 | TRBV28 | TRBD1 | CASSPTGAHVTLRYEKLFF | TGTGCCAGCAGTCCGACAGGGGCGCATGTAACCCTGCGATATGAAAAACTGTTTTTT
- | TRBJ2-3 | TRBV29-1 | - | CSGRGQSTDTQYF | TGCAGCGGGAGGGGACAGAGCACAGATACGCAGTATTTT
- | TRBJ2-7 | TRBV4-3 | TRBD1 | CASSQAYRGSYEQYF | TGCGCCAGCAGCCAAGCATACAGGGGTTCCTACGAGCAGTACTTC
- | TRBJ2-3 | TRBV7-6 | TRBD2 | CASSDGTSGVITDTQYF | TGTGCCAGCAGCGACGGGACTAGCGGGGTAATCACAGATACGCAGTATTTT
- | TRBJ2-6 | TRBV13 | - | CASSWLQVSGANVLTF | TGTGCCAGCAGCTGGCTCCAGGTCTCTGGGGCCAACGTCCTGACTTTC
- | TRBJ1-2 | TRBV4-1 | TRBD1 | CASSHLGQGDTF | TGCGCCAGCAGCCACCTGGGACAGGGGGACACCTTC
few | TRBJ2-3 | TRBV5-1 | - | CASSLGGPDTQYF | TGCGCCAGCAGCTTGGGGGGCCCAGATACGCAGTATTTT
- | TRBJ1-1 | TRBV5-6 | - | CASNEMNTEAFF | TGTGCCAGCAATGAGATGAACACTGAAGCTTTCTTT
few | TRBJ2-1 | TRBV30 | - | CAWSVGHEQFF | TGTGCCTGGAGTGTGGGACATGAGCAGTTCTTC
- | TRBJ2-3 | TRBV27 | TRBD2 | CASSLSAGGITDTQYF | TGTGCCAGCAGTTTATCTGCGGGAGGCATCACAGATACGCAGTATTTT
once | TRBJ1-1 | TRBV4-1 | - | CASSQERSGRTEAFF | TGCGCCAGCAGCCAAGAAAGGTCAGGGCGAACTGAAGCTTTCTTT
- | TRBJ1-2 | TRBV29-1 | - | CSVEAPGEGLYGYTF | TGCAGCGTTGAAGCCCCAGGGGAGGGATTATATGGCTACACCTTC
few | TRBJ2-7 | TRBV2 | - | CASSDVFSGALYEQYF | TGTGCCAGCAGTGACGTTTTTTCGGGAGCCCTGTACGAGCAGTACTTC
few | TRBJ1-1 | TRBV7-9 | - | CASSQLGQLGNTEAFF | TGTGCCAGCAGCCAGCTAGGACAGCTTGGAAACACTGAAGCTTTCTTT
- | TRBJ1-6 | TRBV6-4 | - | CASSAGEPSSPLHF | TGTGCCAGCAGTGCCGGGGAGCCCTCTTCACCCCTCCACTTT